This paragraph reports one TCR beta chain. This clone occurred a few times. Which antigen it targets is not known. No base qualities exist here, and no much larger clone lies one base off it. The data derive from a study of radiation and T cells in renal cell carcinoma (dated by TCRdb to 2018 to 2020). Turning to the overall study: In total, approximately 54 samples, comprising 25 or so tumors and approximately 27 peripheral blood samples, were subjected to TCR beta sequencing. The final blood draw took place at 4 weeks after radiation, the same time as nephrectomy. A total of approximately 4 million unique CDR3 nucleotide sequences, encoding 2.7 million or so unique CDR3 amino acid sequences, were found across all 50 or so samples. Points the paper makes about the study in general: In blood, the top tumor clonotypes increased between baseline and 2 weeks post-radiation and then shrank by 4 weeks, which suggests that tumor-resident clones expanded only transiently. No pretreatment tumor biopsies were available, so the baseline intratumoral presence of clonotypes could not be determined. Effects of radiation dose or scheduling on the TCR repertoire could not be addressed with the single-armed trial design. Tracking of blood repertoire dynamics stopped at less than 5 weeks after treatment, with no follow-up past that point.

The time point label, as the study defines it: blood 4 weeks post-SBRT, at nephrectomy. According to the study, the label for this sample's treatment or condition signals: 15 Gy SBRT to primary tumor, nephrectomy 4 weeks later. Samples were obtained from a clinical trial, in which 15 Gy stereotactic body radiation therapy was delivered to primary renal cell carcinomas and nephrectomy was performed 4 weeks later. To track tumor-enriched clonotypes, serial peripheral blood was sampled from radiation-treated patients at baseline and at 2 weeks and 4 weeks after SBRT. Every patient had renal cell carcinoma of clear cell pathology. The QIAamp DNA Blood Mini Kit (Qiagen) was used to prepare genomic DNA for TCR sequencing. The analyses included just those samples that passed every quality control check. Germline trimming: 4 bases from V, 0 bases from J; junction bases outside gene matches: 13. There are 19 amino acids in the CDR3, from cysteine to phenylalanine inclusive. Just the 57-base CDR3 DNA is kept, in frame starting at base 1. CDR1 and CDR2 (SEHNR, FQNEAQ) derive from the germline V gene (reference sequence).

TCR beta libraries were generated from genomic DNA with the immunoSEQ kit, following the manufacturer's recommendations. To prepare libraries, a first multiplex PCR with proprietary primers was run, followed by a second PCR that added unique barcodes, and a bead cleanup was done after each round. Each sample batch included a kit-provided positive control reaction and a negative control reaction. The final libraries underwent checking on an Agilent 4200 TapeStation D1000 ScreenTape, volumetric pooling, and quantification by qPCR. Sequencing was performed on an Illumina NextSeq500 using a MidOutput 150-cycle cartridge, with 156 Read1 cycles, 15 Index1 cycles, and the kit custom primers. The pooled library was loaded at 0.85 to 1 pM, with a 20% PhiX control spiked in. The authors' analysis ran thus. The vendor-processed data were analyzed in R, and a clonotype was defined as all T cells that share the same CDR3 nucleotide sequence. For clone abundance analyses, frequencies were normalized to the 10,000 most abundant clones per sample. Public T cell clones, which averaged fewer than five per sample, were removed prior to analysis. Tumor-enriched and baseline blood-enriched clonotypes were defined by at least a 32-fold difference in abundance between compartments. A beta-binomial differential abundance model was used to identify clonotypes that were expanded or contracted between blood time points. Tumor-blood repertoire similarity was measured with the Baroni-Urbani and Buser coefficient, and groups were compared using two-tailed Wilcoxon tests in R. TCRdb re-hosts the immuneACCESS table, in-frame sequences only. Its copies lack some clones; in the studies checked, an unresolved V gene accounts for under half of them, and the cause for the rest is not known. V, J and clone size were drawn from that table, and D and trimming were deduced from the DNA. A total of around 100,000 clones appear in this sample, 84% of them only once. The top ten clones comprise about 7.2% of the sample.

The TCR comes from a man aged 60-69 years with renal cell carcinoma. This sample comprised blood, obtained from a patient whose treatment included radiotherapy and nephrectomy. The sequence joins TRBV7-9 to TRBJ2-7; TRBD1 fits 12 bases in the junction. Read as DNA, the sequence is TGTGCCAGCAGCTCCCTCATAGGGACAGGGGGCGCGAGCTCCTACGAGCAGTACTTC. This translates into CASSSLIGTGGASSYEQYF. The variable domain in full, with residues beyond the CDR3 obtained from the reference TRBV7-9 and TRBJ2-7 genes, is DTGVSQNPRHKITKRGQNVTFRCDPISEHNRLYWYRQTLGQGPEFLTYFQNEAQLEKSRLLSDRFSAERPKGSFSTLEIQRTEQGDSAMYLCASSSLIGTGGASSYEQYFGPGTRLTVT.